This T cell receptor beta chain derives from a study of OX40 agonist ivuxolimab in advanced cancers. In the study overall: Every 2 weeks, patients received ivuxolimab intravenously, dosed at 0.01 to 10 mg/kg. At around 81% male, the cohort had a mean age of roughly 60 years, ranging from roughly 20 to 79. Study conclusions and caveats: Averaging showed that CD8+ T cells had more expanded clones than CD4+ did.

Assay: immunoSEQ multiplex PCR; the TCRdb copy retains only in-frame clones and omits some. The data contain 45,000 to 55,000 clones, roughly 83% of them singletons. Note on this clone: As yet, its antigen is unknown.

Sampling of blood occurred at baseline, cycle 4 day 1, and cycle 7 day 1. Trimming removed 1 base from V and 5 bases from J, with 4 bases in between. Germline V lookup: CDR1 GTSNPN, CDR2 SVGIG (reference sequence). The CDR3 runs 11 residues. The chain links TRBV30 to TRBJ2-3; D is undetermined. Sequences were derived from CD4+ or CD8+ T cells sorted from blood, sampled in a trial of the OX40 agonist ivuxolimab. The receptor was derived from an adult with an advanced solid tumor such as melanoma, head and neck, liver or kidney cancer. The CDR3 spells CAWSDRDTQYF. As DNA, the CDR3 is TGTGCCTGGAGTGACAGAGATACGCAGTATTTT. The full variable domain, its missing parts supplied by reference TRBV30 and TRBJ2-3, is SQTIHQWPATLVQPVGSPLSLECTVEGTSNPNLYWYRQAAGRGLQLLFYSVGIGQISSEVPQNLSASRPQDRQFILSSKKLLLSDSGFYLCAWSDRDTQYFGPGTRLTVL.